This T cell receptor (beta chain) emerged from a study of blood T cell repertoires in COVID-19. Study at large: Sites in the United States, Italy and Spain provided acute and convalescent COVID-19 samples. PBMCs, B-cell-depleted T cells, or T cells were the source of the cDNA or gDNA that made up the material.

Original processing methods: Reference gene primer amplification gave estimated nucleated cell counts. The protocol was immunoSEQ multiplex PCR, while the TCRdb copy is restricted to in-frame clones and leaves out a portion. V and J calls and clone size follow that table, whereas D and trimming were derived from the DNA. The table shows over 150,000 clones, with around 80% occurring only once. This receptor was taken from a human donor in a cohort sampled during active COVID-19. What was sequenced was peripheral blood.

DNA of the CDR3: TGTGCCAGTAGCGGATATGTCAAGGGGCTGGATCGGGATACGCAGTATTTT. Its translation: CASSGYVKGLDRDTQYF. This chain uses TRBV19 with TRBJ2-3, with D maybe TRBD1 (5 bases). Trimming took off 6 bases at V and 6 bases at J, with 25 bases between the two ends. The CDR3 loop spans 17 amino acids. Germline CDR1 reads LNHDA; CDR2 reads SQIVND (reference sequence).